This TCR beta chain was observed in a study of control samples from healthy donors and cancer patients. Germline CDR1 MGHRA, CDR2 YSYEKL. The CDR3 has 15 residues. Losses at the gene ends were 1 base for V and 3 bases for J; bases not matched to a gene: 4. Sequenced by immunoSEQ multiplex PCR; TCRdb stores in-frame clones only, minus some. The sample shows around 120,000 clones, roughly 88% of them seen only once. The chain recombines TRBV4-1 with TRBJ2-7, with 9 bases matching TRBD1. Sequenced input: blood. The TCR was taken from a man aged 40-50 years in good health. The CDR3, as DNA: TGCGCCAGCAGCCAAGCGGACAGGGGCGGCTACGAGCAGTACTTC. Amino acids: CASSQADRGGYEQYF.